These T cell receptor beta chains were read from a single sample in a study of blood T cell repertoires in COVID-19. The data were produced by immunoSEQ multiplex PCR, yet TCRdb's version contains in-frame clones alone and is incomplete. The top ten clones hold around 10% of a sample with just under 60,000 clones, less than 80% of them seen once. Sequencing was carried out using peripheral blood. The receptor source for this set is a human donor in a cohort sampled during active COVID-19. Each CDR3 is given with its conserved first and last residue. Each record gives: clone size, J gene, V gene, D gene, CDR3 protein, CDR3 DNA. The D gene is left open where the match is weak. For some rows the clone size is stated as once, few or many, or as a class when expanded; others skip it.

once | TRBJ2-1 | TRBV4-3 | TRBD2 | CASSLKWEREGSAGNEQFF | TGCGCCAGCAGCCTAAAATGGGAGCGGGAGGGTTCGGCTGGCAATGAGCAGTTCTTC
. | TRBJ1-4 | TRBV5-6 | . | CASSSPRGTNEKLFF | TGTGCCAGCAGCTCCCCCAGGGGAACTAATGAAAAACTGTTTTTT
. | TRBJ1-4 | TRBV4-1 | . | CASSLGPPSEKLFF | TGCGCCAGCAGCTTGGGGCCGCCGAGCGAAAAACTGTTTTTT
. | TRBJ1-4 | TRBV7-6 | . | CASSWGIRYTTNEKLFF | TGTGCCAGCAGCTGGGGCATCCGATATACAACTAATGAAAAACTGTTTTTT
. | TRBJ1-2 | TRBV28 | . | CASSTSGGKRDGYTF | TGTGCCAGCAGTACTTCCGGGGGTAAAAGAGATGGCTACACCTTC
. | TRBJ2-1 | TRBV7-9 | TRBD2 | CASSSTPSGNLLGNEQFF | TGTGCCAGCAGCTCCACCCCTAGCGGGAATCTTTTGGGCAATGAGCAGTTCTTC
. | TRBJ2-3 | TRBV7-2 | . | CASSQYGQGLPTDTQYF | TGTGCCAGCAGCCAATACGGACAGGGACTACCCACAGATACGCAGTATTTT
. | TRBJ2-1 | TRBV19 | . | CASSFNRELNEQFF | TGTGCCAGTAGTTTTAACAGGGAATTGAATGAGCAGTTCTTC
. | TRBJ1-2 | TRBV6-6 | TRBD1 | CASSRSSGTGRSDYTF | TGTGCCAGCAGCCGATCTTCCGGGACAGGTCGAAGTGACTACACCTTC
few | TRBJ1-2 | TRBV7-9 | TRBD1 | CASSWGQNGYTF | TGTGCCAGCAGCTGGGGACAGAATGGCTACACCTTC
. | TRBJ2-1 | TRBV14 | TRBD2 | CASSQVGLAAYNEQFF | TGTGCCAGCAGCCAAGTAGGGCTAGCGGCTTACAATGAGCAGTTCTTC
few | TRBJ1-1 | TRBV25-1 | . | CASSDKMAFYTEAFF | TGTGCCAGCAGTGACAAGATGGCTTTTTACACTGAAGCTTTCTTT
. | TRBJ2-7 | TRBV27 | TRBD2 | CASSLGLDRYEQYF | TGTGCCAGCAGTCTGGGACTAGACCGGTACGAGCAGTACTTC
few | TRBJ2-7 | TRBV6-4 | TRBD1 | CASSPEGGTGNEQYF | TGTGCCAGCAGTCCGGAAGGGGGGACAGGGAACGAGCAGTACTTC
. | TRBJ1-2 | TRBV6-2/TRBV6-3 | . | CASSWAEINYGYTF | TGTGCCAGCAGTTGGGCAGAAATAAACTATGGCTACACCTTC
few | TRBJ2-7 | TRBV29-1 | TRBD1 | CSASGTELYEQYF | TGCAGCGCATCCGGGACAGAACTCTACGAGCAGTACTTC
. | TRBJ2-7 | TRBV5-1 | TRBD2 | CASSLGLAGAYEQYF | TGCGCCAGCAGCTTGGGACTAGCGGGGGCCTACGAGCAGTACTTC
once | TRBJ2-5 | TRBV6-2/TRBV6-3 | TRBD2 | CASSWGGWETQYF | TGTGCCAGCAGCTGGGGGGGGTGGGAGACCCAGTACTTC
few | TRBJ2-2 | TRBV7-6 | . | CASSPGRRGGGGELFF | TGTGCCAGCAGCCCCGGTAGGAGGGGCGGAGGCGGGGAGCTGTTTTTT
. | TRBJ2-7 | TRBV5-4 | . | CASSLIATQSREQYF | TGTGCCAGCAGCCTTATAGCGACCCAATCGCGCGAGCAGTACTTC
many | TRBJ2-1 | TRBV11-1 | . | CASSRGPLSQQFF | TGTGCCAGCAGCCGGGGTCCTTTGTCCCAACAGTTCTTC
. | TRBJ1-6 | TRBV5-5 | TRBD1 | CASSQWDSRSRGSPLHF | TGTGCCAGCAGCCAATGGGACAGCCGTTCTCGTGGTTCACCCCTCCACTTT
. | TRBJ1-4 | TRBV14 | TRBD1 | CASSRETGLSNEKLFF | TGTGCCAGCAGCCGGGAGACAGGGCTGTCTAATGAAAAACTGTTTTTT
. | TRBJ2-1 | TRBV2 | . | CASSDRAGVFF | TGTGCCAGCAGTGATAGGGCAGGGGTATTCTTC
once | TRBJ1-3 | TRBV28 | . | CASSRQPSGNTIYF | TGTGCCAGCAGCAGACAACCCTCTGGAAACACCATATATTTT
once | TRBJ2-2 | TRBV7-2 | TRBD2 | CASSWTSRGVETGELFF | TGTGCCAGCAGCTGGACCTCCCGGGGGGTTGAAACCGGGGAGCTGTTTTTT